These 28 T cell receptor beta chains were all obtained from the same sample, sequenced in a study of OX40 agonist ivuxolimab in advanced cancers. TCRdb's copy holds only in-frame clones and misses some; the assay was immunoSEQ multiplex PCR. The table records about 82,000 clones, about 86% of them present only once. The starting material was CD4+ or CD8+ T cells sorted from blood, obtained in a trial of the OX40 agonist ivuxolimab. The receptors originated from an adult with an advanced solid tumor such as melanoma, head and neck, liver or kidney cancer.

This clone has just one count. The chain has TRBV7-2 and TRBJ1-4; D gene ambiguous. Germline assignment: CDR1 SGHTA and CDR2 FQGNSA. V lost 5 bases and J lost 0, with 13 bases in between. The CDR3 is 16 residues long. The CDR3 protein is CASSKQPAATNEKLFF. DNA of the CDR3: TGTGCCAGCAGCAAACAACCGGCAGCAACTAATGAAAAACTGTTTTTT.

The V call is TRBV7-6, the J call TRBJ1-1, with D possibly being TRBD1 (5 bases). The germline V gene has CDR1 SGHVS and CDR2 FNYEAQ. This CDR3 is built from 16 residues. V was cut by 1 base and J by 4 bases, with 16 bases left in between. DNA for the CDR3: TGTGCCAGCAGCTTAGGTGTCCGGACAACAGCCACTGAAGCTTTCTTT. Its translation is CASSLGVRTTATEAFF.

V is TRBV15 and J is TRBJ2-5; D may be TRBD1 (6 bases). The last part of the DNA fits TRBJ2-7 better; the J call may be wrong. Germline assignment: CDR1 LNHNV and CDR2 YYDKDF (reference sequence). This CDR3 has 14 amino acids. The CDR3 loop is CATSREGANYEQYF. CDR3 nucleotides: TGTGCCACCAGCAGAGAGGGGGCTAACTACGAGCAGTACTTC.

V and J are TRBV7-3 and TRBJ2-1; 10 bases line up with TRBD2. V lost 7 bases and J lost 15; bases outside the gene matches: 3. The CDR3 loop spans 10 amino acids. CDR1 and CDR2 (germline): SGHTA, FQGTGA. CDR3 sequence reads: CASTGTSVFF. The DNA of the CDR3 is TGTGCCAGCACCGGGACTAGCGTGTTCTTC.

The chain has TRBV11-2 and TRBJ2-3; no definite D call. The V end was cut by 3 bases, the J end by 6 bases, with 13 bases between. Germline V gives CDR1 SGHAT, CDR2 FQNNGV. CDR3 size: 14 residues. The CDR3 DNA sequence: TGTGCCAGCAGCTTGACCTTGAGCTTGGATACGCAGTATTTT. The encoded protein is CASSLTLSLDTQYF.

The V call is TRBV9, the J call TRBJ1-2; 7 nucleotides align to TRBD1. Germline loops: CDR1 SGDLS, CDR2 YYNGEE. The CDR3 has 14 residues. V lost 4 bases to trimming and J lost 10 bases; unmatched junction nucleotides: 13. The CDR3 loop reads CASSRTRQGRDYTF. In DNA, the CDR3 is TGTGCCAGCAGCCGAACTCGACAGGGTAGAGACTACACCTTC.

The chain employs TRBV7-2 and TRBJ2-3, with D perhaps given as TRBD1 or TRBD2 (5 bases each). V lost 5 bases and J 0 bases, leaving 12 bases between the germline ends. There are 15 residues in the CDR3. Germline-derived CDR1 and CDR2 are SGHTA and FQGNSA. The CDR3 DNA reads as TGTGCCAGCAGCCGCCAGAGGGGAAGCACAGATACGCAGTATTTT. Its translation: CASSRQRGSTDTQYF.

The genes are TRBV5-1 and TRBJ2-7; D is possibly TRBD1 (6 bases). This CDR3 region has 16 residues. The V gene's germline CDR1 is SGHRS and CDR2 YFSETQ. The germline V and J ends were trimmed by 1 base and 1 base, with 15 bases remaining between them. CDR3 amino acids: CASSLWVGTPSYEQYF. The CDR3 bases are TGCGCCAGCAGCTTGTGGGTCGGGACACCGTCCTACGAGCAGTACTTC.

The rearrangement joins TRBV2 to TRBJ2-7, with no clear D. Germline V CDR1 and CDR2: SNHLY, FYNNEI. V was cut by 6 bases and J by 4 bases, with 10 bases left in between. This CDR3 region has 12 residues. This chain's CDR3 is CASRGSYYEQYF. Written as DNA, the CDR3 is TGTGCCAGCAGGGGCAGTTATTACGAGCAGTACTTC.

V gene TRBV4-2 combines with J gene TRBJ1-2, with TRBD1 identical over 7 bases. The CDR3 has 16 residues. Unmatched junction bases numbered 8, after V lost 0 bases and J lost 4 bases. The germline V gene has CDR1 LGHNA and CDR2 YNFKEQ. CDR3 DNA sequence: TGTGCCAGCAGCCAAGAGAGGACAGGTAGAGGCTATGGCTACACCTTC. Translating gives CASSQERTGRGYGYTF.

This clone appeared once. The V and J genes are TRBV7-9 and TRBJ2-3; 10 bases map to TRBD2. Germline V gene sequence: CDR1 SEHNR, CDR2 FQNEAQ (reference sequence). Trimming took 4 bases from V and 5 from J; bases not matched to a gene: 12. The CDR3 runs 17 residues. CDR3 in DNA: TGTGCCAGCAGCTCCCAACCGGGACTAGCGCTAGGAGATACGCAGTATTTT. Residues: CASSSQPGLALGDTQYF.

The rearrangement joins TRBV29-1 to TRBJ2-5, with 12 bases aligning to TRBD1. Trimming at V came to 6 bases and at J to 5 bases, leaving 10 bases not matched to a gene. The CDR3 consists of 15 residues. From germline, CDR1 is SQVTM and CDR2 ANQGSEA. In nucleotides, the CDR3 is TGCAGCGTAGGCCCGGGACAGGGGGCCAGGGAGACCCAGTACTTC. Its translation is CSVGPGQGARETQYF.

The J gene is TRBJ2-3, the V gene TRBV7-9, with 15 bases aligning to TRBD2. Germline lookup yields CDR1 SEHNR and CDR2 FQNEAQ (reference sequence). V shed 1 base and J 6 bases; nucleotides not matched to a gene: 5. The CDR3 spans 17 residues. CDR3 sequence reads: CASSLVGTSGRTDTQYF. The CDR3 DNA reads TGTGCCAGCAGCTTAGTAGGGACTAGCGGGAGGACGGATACGCAGTATTTT. The full variable domain, its missing parts supplied by reference TRBV7-9 and TRBJ2-3, is DTGVSQNPRHKITKRGQNVTFRCDPISEHNRLYWYRQTLGQGPEFLTYFQNEAQLEKSRLLSDRFSAERPKGSFSTLEIQRTEQGDSAMYLCASSLVGTSGRTDTQYFGPGTRLTVL.

This chain connects TRBV6-5 to TRBJ1-1; 9 bases match TRBD1. This CDR3 has 14 residues. J gave up 8 bases and V 2 bases, and 6 bases lay outside the gene matches. The germline V gene has CDR1 MNHEY and CDR2 SVGAGI. CDR3: CASSYIGDREEAFF. In DNA, the CDR3 is TGTGCCAGCAGTTACATAGGGGACAGGGAGGAAGCTTTCTTT.

This clone came up a few times. V usage is TRBV19 and J usage is TRBJ2-2; 16 nucleotides align to TRBD2. CDR1 is LNHDA and CDR2 is SQIVND in the germline V gene (reference sequence). V shed 6 bases, J shed 0 bases, and the junction held 4 bases outside the gene matches. The CDR3 is 18 residues long. CDR3 bases: TGTGCCAGTAGGGGACTAGCGGGAGGGTTAACGAACACCGGGGAGCTGTTTTTT. Translation gives CASRGLAGGLTNTGELFF.

DNA for the CDR3: TGTGCCAGCAGCTTATATGAGCAGTTCTTC. Translating gives CASSLYEQFF. V gene TRBV7-9 combines with J gene TRBJ2-1; D not certain. Per germline, CDR1 SEHNR and CDR2 FQNEAQ (reference sequence). This CDR3 comprises 10 residues. Trimming left V 2 bases short and J 8 bases short, with 1 base between.

The gene calls are TRBV5-1 and TRBJ2-1, with 13 bases matching TRBD2. V gave up 5 bases and J gave up 0 bases; unmatched junction bases: 5. Germline V CDR1 and CDR2: SGHRS, YFSETQ. The CDR3 length is 17 residues. The CDR3: CASRGGLAGVSYNEQFF. CDR3 coding DNA: TGCGCCAGCAGGGGCGGACTAGCGGGGGTCTCCTACAATGAGCAGTTCTTC.

The chain is built from TRBV5-1 and TRBJ2-1; 8 nucleotides align to TRBD2. Trimming at V came to 4 bases and at J to 5 bases, leaving 17 bases not matched to a gene. CDR1 is SGHRS and CDR2 is YFSETQ in the germline V gene. This CDR3 spans 18 amino acids. Here the CDR3 reads CASSQRTSSSVTHNEQFF. DNA for the CDR3: TGCGCCAGCAGCCAAAGGACTAGCTCATCGGTAACTCACAATGAGCAGTTCTTC.

This chain connects TRBV7-6 to TRBJ2-7, with D perhaps assigned TRBD1 or TRBD2 (5 bases each). Germline V lookup: CDR1 SGHVS, CDR2 FNYEAQ. The V end was cut by 5 bases, the J end by 3 bases, with 11 bases between. The CDR3 is 13 residues long. The CDR3 sequence: CASSLNGGYEQYF. In nucleotides, the CDR3 is TGTGCCAGCAGCCTCAATGGGGGCTACGAGCAGTACTTC.

The V gene is TRBV9, the J gene TRBJ1-4; 10 nucleotides agree with TRBD1. In germline, CDR1 is SGDLS, CDR2 YYNGEE. Trimming at V came to 4 bases and at J to 10 bases, leaving 4 bases not matched to a gene. CDR3 length: 13 amino acids. This chain's CDR3 is CASSNGQGGKLFF. The CDR3 DNA reads as TGTGCCAGCAGCAACGGACAGGGGGGAAAACTGTTTTTT.

This chain uses TRBV7-6 with TRBJ2-1; TRBD1 aligns across 8 bases. V dropped 5 bases and J dropped 5; count of bases not matched to a gene: 5. Germline assignment: CDR1 SGHVS and CDR2 FNYEAQ. The CDR3 sequence is 14 residues long. CDR3 region: CASSRTGGNNEQFF. CDR3 nucleotide sequence: TGTGCCAGCAGCAGAACAGGGGGAAACAATGAGCAGTTCTTC. Combining the CDR3 with reference TRBV7-6 and TRBJ2-1 gives the whole variable domain GAGVSQSPRYKVTKRGQDVALRCDPISGHVSLYWYRQALGQGPEFLTYFNYEAQQDKSGLPNDRFSAERPEGSISTLTIQRTEQRDSAMYRCASSRTGGNNEQFFGPGTRLTVL.

The chain links TRBV6-4 to TRBJ1-5; D possibly corresponds to TRBD1 (6 bases). This CDR3 has 17 amino acids. Trimming removed 6 bases at V and 0 bases at J, with 18 bases between. The germline CDR1 and CDR2 sequences are MRHNA and SNTAGT. CDR3: CASSPPLGASSNQPQHF. Written as DNA, the CDR3 is TGTGCCAGCAGCCCTCCACTGGGGGCTTCTAGCAATCAGCCCCAGCATTTT.

The CDR3 is CASSPSYREGYGYTF. The CDR3 bases are TGTGCCAGCTCACCATCATACAGGGAAGGCTATGGCTACACCTTC. This chain uses TRBV18 with TRBJ1-2; the D gene is possibly TRBD1 (6 bases). Germline V lookup: CDR1 KGHSH, CDR2 LQKENI. The CDR3 is made up of 15 amino acids. V lost 2 bases and J 4 bases, leaving 14 bases between the germline ends.

The V gene is TRBV5-6, the J gene TRBJ1-1, with 7 bases identical to TRBD1. The V gene's germline CDR1 is SGHDT and CDR2 YYEEEE. This CDR3 comprises 15 residues. V lost 3 bases to trimming and J lost 0 bases; unmatched junction nucleotides: 5. As DNA, the CDR3 is TGTGCCAGCAGCTACAGGGGCCCCATGAACACTGAAGCTTTCTTT. It is translated as CASSYRGPMNTEAFF.

V gene TRBV6-5 combines with J gene TRBJ2-2; no definite D call. This CDR3 comprises 12 residues. V lost 4 bases to trimming and J lost 7 bases, with 7 bases between them. CDR1 and CDR2 from the germline V gene are MNHEY and SVGAGI. CDR3 DNA: TGTGCCAGCAGTTTATGGGGCGGGGAGCTGTTTTTT. Translating it yields CASSLWGGELFF.

This chain uses TRBV5-1 with TRBJ1-4; D unresolved. The germline V and J ends were trimmed by 3 bases and 2 bases, with 5 bases remaining between them. CDR1 SGHRS and CDR2 YFSETQ come from the germline V gene. The CDR3 has 13 residues. The DNA for the CDR3 is TGCGCCAGCAGCTCAGTCACTAATGAAAAACTGTTTTTT. This encodes CASSSVTNEKLFF.

Concerning this clone: One end of the junction does not line up with germline, which may come from a read error. The CDR3, as DNA: TGTGCCAGCAGCGCAATTACAGGGTACCACGCCTTC. Amino acids: CASSAITGYHAF. The chain joins TRBV5-6 to TRBJ1-2; perhaps TRBD1 as D (6 bases). CDR3 length equals 12 residues. Germline assignment: CDR1 SGHDT and CDR2 YYEEEE. The complete variable domain, with remaining parts taken from reference TRBV5-6 and TRBJ1-2, reads DAGVTQSPTHLIKTRGQQVTLRCSPKSGHDTVSWYQQALGQGPQFIFQYYEEEERQRGNFPDRFSGHQFPNYSSELNVNALLLGDSALYLCASSAITGYHAFGSGTRLTVV.

Written as DNA, the CDR3 is TGTGCCAGCAGCTCCCAACGGGGTAAGGGCGAGCAGTACTTC. It specifies CASSSQRGKGEQYF. The J gene is TRBJ2-7, the V gene TRBV7-6, with D possibly matching TRBD2 (5 bases). In germline, CDR1 is SGHVS, CDR2 FNYEAQ. CDR3 size: 14 residues. With 4 bases removed from V and 6 bases from J, the gap between germline ends came to 16 bases.